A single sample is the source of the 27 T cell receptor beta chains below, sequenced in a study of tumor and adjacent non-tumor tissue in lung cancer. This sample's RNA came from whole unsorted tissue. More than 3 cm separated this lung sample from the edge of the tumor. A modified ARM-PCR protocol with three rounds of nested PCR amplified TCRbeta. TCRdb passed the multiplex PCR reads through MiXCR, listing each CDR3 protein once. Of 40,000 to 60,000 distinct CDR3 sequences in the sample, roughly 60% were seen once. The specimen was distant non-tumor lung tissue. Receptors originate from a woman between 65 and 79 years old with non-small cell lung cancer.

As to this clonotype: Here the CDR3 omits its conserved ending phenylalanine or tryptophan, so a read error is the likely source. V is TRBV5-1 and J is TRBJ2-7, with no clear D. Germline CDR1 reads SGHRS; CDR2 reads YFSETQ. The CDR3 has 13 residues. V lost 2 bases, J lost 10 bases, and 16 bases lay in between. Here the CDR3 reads CASSLSTPSDQYL. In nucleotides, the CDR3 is TGCGCCAGCAGCTTATCGACTCCGTCCGACCAGTACCTC.

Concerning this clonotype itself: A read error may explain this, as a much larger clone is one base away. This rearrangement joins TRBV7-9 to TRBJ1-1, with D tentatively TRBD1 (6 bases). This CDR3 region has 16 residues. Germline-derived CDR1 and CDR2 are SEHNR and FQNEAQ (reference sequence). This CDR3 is CAGSKLLGGRQPEAFF. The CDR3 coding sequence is TGTGCCGGCAGCAAACTGCTAGGGGGGAGGCAACCTGAAGCTTTCTTT.

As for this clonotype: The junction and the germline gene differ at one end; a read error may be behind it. The DNA for the CDR3 is TGTGCTAGCAGCTATCGGGACTACACAAGCAATGAGCAATTCTTC. This codes for CASSYRDYTSNEQFF. The chain has TRBV11-3 and TRBJ2-1, with TRBD2 matching 7 bases. CDR1 is SGHNT and CDR2 is YENEEA in the germline V gene. This CDR3 contains 15 residues. The complete variable domain, with remaining parts taken from reference TRBV11-3 and TRBJ2-1, reads EAGVVQSPRYKIIEKKQPVAFWCNPISGHNTLYWYLQNLGQGPELLIRYENEEAVDDSQLPKDRFSAERLKGVDSTLKIQPAELGDSAVYLCASSYRDYTSNEQFFGPGTRLTVL.

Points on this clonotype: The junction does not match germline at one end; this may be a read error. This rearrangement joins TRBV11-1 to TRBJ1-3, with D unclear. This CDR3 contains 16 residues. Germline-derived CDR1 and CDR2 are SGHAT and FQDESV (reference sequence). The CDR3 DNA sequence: TGTGCCAGCAGCCTATGGATAGGGCGATCTGGTAACACCATATATTTT. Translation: CASSLWIGRSGNTIYF.

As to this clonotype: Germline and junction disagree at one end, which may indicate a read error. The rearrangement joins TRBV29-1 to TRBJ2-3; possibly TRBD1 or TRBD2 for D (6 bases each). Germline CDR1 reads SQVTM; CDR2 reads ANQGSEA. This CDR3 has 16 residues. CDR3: CSVMGGRSAATDSQYF. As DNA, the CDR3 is TGCAGCGTCATGGGGGGCAGATCTGCCGCCACAGATTCGCAGTATTTT.

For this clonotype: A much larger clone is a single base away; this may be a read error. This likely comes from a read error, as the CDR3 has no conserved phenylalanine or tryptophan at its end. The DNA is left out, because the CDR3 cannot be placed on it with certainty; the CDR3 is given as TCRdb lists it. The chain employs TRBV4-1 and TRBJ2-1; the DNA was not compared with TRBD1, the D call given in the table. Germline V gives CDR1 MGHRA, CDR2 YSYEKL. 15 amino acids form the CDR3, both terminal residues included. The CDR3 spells CASSQEGGTYNEQIL.

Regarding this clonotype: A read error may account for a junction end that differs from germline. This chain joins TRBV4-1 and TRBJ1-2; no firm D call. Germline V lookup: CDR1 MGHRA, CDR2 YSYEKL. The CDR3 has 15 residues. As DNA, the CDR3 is TGCGCCAGCAACCAATCCTACGGCCAGTCCTATGGCTACACCTTC. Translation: CASNQSYGQSYGYTF.

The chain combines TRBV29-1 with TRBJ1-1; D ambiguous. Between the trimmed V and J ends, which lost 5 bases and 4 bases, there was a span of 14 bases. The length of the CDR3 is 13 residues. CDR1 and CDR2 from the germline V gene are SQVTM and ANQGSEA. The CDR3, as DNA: TGCAGCGTTAATAGGGATCTGAGCACTGAAGCTTTCTTT. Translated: CSVNRDLSTEAFF.

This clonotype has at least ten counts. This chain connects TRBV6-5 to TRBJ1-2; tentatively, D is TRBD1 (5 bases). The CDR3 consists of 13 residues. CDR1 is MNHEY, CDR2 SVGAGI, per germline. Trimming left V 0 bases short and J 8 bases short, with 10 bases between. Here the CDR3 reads CASSYSMGQGYTF. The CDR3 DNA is TGTGCCAGCAGTTACTCGATGGGGCAGGGCTACACCTTC.

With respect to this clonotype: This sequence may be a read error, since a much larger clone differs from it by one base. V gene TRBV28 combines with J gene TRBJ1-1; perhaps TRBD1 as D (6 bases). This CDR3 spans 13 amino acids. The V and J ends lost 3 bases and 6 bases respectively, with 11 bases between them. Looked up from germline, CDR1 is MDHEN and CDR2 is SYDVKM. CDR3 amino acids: CASSFTGASEAFF. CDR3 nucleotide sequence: TGTGCCAGCAGTTTTACGGGGGCTTCTGAAGCTTTCTTT.

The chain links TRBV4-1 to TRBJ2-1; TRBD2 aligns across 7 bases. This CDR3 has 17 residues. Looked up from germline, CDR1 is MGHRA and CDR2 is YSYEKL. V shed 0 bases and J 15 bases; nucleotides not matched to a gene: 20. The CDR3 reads CASSQDTRGLRGYELFF. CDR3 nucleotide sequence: TGCGCCAGCAGCCAAGATACTCGGGGACTACGGGGGTATGAGTTGTTCTTC.

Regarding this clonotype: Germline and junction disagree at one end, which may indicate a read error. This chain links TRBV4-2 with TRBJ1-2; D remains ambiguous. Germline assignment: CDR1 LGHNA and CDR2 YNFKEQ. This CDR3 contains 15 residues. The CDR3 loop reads CASSPRNEGFYGYIF. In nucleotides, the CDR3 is TGTGCCAGCAGCCCTCGAAATGAGGGTTTCTATGGCTACATCTTC.

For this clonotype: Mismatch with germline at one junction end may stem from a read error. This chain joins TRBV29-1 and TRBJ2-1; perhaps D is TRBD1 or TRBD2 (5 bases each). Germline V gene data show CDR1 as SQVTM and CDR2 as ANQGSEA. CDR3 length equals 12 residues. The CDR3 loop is CSFELDGTEQFF. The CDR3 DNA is TGCAGCTTTGAGTTGGACGGGACTGAGCAGTTCTTC.

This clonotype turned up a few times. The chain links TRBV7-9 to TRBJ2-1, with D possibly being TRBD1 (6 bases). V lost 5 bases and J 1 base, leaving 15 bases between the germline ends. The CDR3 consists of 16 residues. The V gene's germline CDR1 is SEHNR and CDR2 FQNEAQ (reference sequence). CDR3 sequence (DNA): TGTGCCAGCAGCACCGGGACACTGGAGTCCTACAATGAGCAGTTCTTC. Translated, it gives CASSTGTLESYNEQFF.

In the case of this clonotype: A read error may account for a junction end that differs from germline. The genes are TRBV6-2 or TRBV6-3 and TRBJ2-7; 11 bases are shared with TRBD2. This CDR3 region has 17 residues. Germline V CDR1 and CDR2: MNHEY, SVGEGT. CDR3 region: CASSHRTSGLSSYEQYF. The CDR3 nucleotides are TGTGCCAGCAGTCACAGGACTAGCGGGTTAAGCTCCTACGAGCAATACTTC.

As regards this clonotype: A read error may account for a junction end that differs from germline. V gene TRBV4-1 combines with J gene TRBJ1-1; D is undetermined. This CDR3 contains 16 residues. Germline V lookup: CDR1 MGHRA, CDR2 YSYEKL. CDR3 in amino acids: CASSQELQIVSTGAFF. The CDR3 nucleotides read TGCGCCAGCAGCCAAGAGCTACAGATCGTGAGCACTGGAGCTTTCTTT.

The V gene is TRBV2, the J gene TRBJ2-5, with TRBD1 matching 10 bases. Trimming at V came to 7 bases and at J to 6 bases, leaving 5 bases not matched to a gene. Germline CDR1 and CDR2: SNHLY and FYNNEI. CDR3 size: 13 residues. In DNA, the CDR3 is TGTGCCAGCATGGAGGACAGGGGGAAGACCCAGTACTTC. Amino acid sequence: CASMEDRGKTQYF.

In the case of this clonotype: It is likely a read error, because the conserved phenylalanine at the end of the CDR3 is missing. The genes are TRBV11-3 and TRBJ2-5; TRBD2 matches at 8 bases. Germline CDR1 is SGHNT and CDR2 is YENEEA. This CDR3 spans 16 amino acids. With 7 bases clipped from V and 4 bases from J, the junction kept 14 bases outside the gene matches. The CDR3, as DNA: TGTGCCAGCAACCTATCACCAGCGGGAGTATCAGAGACCCAGTACCTC. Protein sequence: CASNLSPAGVSETQYL.

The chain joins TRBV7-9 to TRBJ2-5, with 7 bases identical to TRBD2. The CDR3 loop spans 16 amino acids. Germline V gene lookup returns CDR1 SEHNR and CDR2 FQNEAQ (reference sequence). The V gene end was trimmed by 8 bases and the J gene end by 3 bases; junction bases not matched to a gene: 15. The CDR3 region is CASGVGGSCGKETQYF. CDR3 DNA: TGTGCCAGCGGCGTGGGAGGGAGTTGCGGAAAAGAGACCCAGTACTTC.

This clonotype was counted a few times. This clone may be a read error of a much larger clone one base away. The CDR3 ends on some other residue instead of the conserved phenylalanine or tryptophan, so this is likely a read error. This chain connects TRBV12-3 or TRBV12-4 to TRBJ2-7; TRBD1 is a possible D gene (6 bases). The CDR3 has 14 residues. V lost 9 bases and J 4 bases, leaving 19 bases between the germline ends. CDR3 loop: CASQEQGPPYEQYL. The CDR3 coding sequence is TGTGCCAGTCAAGAACAGGGTCCGCCGTACGAGCAGTACCTC.

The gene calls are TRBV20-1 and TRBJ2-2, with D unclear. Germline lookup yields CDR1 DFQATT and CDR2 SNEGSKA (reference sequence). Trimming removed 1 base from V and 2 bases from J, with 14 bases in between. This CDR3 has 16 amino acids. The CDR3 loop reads CSARVKSTTNTGELFF. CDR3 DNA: TGCAGTGCTAGAGTCAAAAGTACTACCAACACCGGGGAGCTGTTTTTT.

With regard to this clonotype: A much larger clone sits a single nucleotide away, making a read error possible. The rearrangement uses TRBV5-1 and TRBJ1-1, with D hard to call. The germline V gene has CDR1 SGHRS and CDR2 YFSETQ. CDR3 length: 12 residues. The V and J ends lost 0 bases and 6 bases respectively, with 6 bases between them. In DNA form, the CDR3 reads TGCGCCAGCAGCTTGGGACATGCTGAAGCTTTCTTT. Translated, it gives CASSLGHAEAFF. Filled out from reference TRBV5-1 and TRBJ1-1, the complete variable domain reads KAGVTQTPRYLIKTRGQQVTLSCSPISGHRSVSWYQQTPGQGLQFLFEYFSETQRNKGNFPGRFSGRQFSNSRSEMNVSTLELGDSALYLCASSLGHAEAFFGQGTRLTVV.

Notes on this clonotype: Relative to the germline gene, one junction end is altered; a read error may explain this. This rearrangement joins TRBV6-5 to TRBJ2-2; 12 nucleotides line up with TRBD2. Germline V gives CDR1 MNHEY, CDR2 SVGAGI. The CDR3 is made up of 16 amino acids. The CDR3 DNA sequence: TGTGCCAGCAGTTACTCGACTAGCGGGAGACCCAGGGAGCTATTTTTT. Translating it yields CASSYSTSGRPRELFF.

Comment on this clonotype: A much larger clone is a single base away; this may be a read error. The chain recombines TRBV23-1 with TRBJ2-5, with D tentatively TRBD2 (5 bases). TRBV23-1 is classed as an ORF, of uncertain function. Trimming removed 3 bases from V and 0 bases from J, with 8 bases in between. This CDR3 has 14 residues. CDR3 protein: CASSQNGDQETQYF. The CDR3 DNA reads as TGCGCCAGCAGTCAGAACGGGGACCAAGAGACCCAGTACTTC.

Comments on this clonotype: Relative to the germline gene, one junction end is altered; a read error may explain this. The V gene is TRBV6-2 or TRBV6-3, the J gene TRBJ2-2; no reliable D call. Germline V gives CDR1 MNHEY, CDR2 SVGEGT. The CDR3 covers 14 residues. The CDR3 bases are TGTGTCAGCAGTCGTATAGGGAACGCCGGGGAGCTGTTTTTT. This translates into CVSSRIGNAGELFF.

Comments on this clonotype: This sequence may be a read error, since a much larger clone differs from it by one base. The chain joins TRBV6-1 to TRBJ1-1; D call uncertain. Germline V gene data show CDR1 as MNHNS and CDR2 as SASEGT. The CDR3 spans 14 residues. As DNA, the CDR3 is TGTGCCAGCAACCGAGGAACCAAGGGCACTGAAGCTCTCTTT. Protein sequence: CASNRGTKGTEALF.

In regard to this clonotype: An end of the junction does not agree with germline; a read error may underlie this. Here the CDR3 reads CASSETVGCTDTQYF. The CDR3 DNA follows: TGCGCCAGCAGTGAGACGGTGGGATGCACAGATACTCAGTATTTT. V and J are TRBV10-1 and TRBJ2-3; D is uncertain. This CDR3 contains 15 residues. The V gene's germline CDR1 is WNHNN and CDR2 SYGVQD (reference sequence).